The 6 T cell receptor beta chains below all came from one sample that was sequenced in a study of circulating CD8 cells and anti-PD-1 response in melanoma. Each library started from around 14 ng of total RNA using the QIAseq Immune Repertoire TCR panel. TCRdb recomputed calls from the reads with MiXCR, one row per CDR3 protein. The sample records hundreds of distinct CDR3 sequences, about 6% being singletons. Live CD3+CD8+TCRalphabeta+ cells were sorted into four subsets by PD-1 and/or TIGIT. The input for sequencing was CD8+ T cells from PBMCs, taken at baseline or after one month of anti-PD-1 therapy (not recorded which). The receptors originated from a human donor with melanoma.

This sequence joins TRBV19 and TRBJ2-4, with a possible D match to TRBD1 (5 bases). Trimming shortened V by 3 bases and J by 0 bases, and 12 bases separated the two germline ends. Germline CDR1 and CDR2: LNHDA and SQIVND (reference sequence). There are 16 residues in the CDR3. CDR3 sequence: CASSIGQGLAKNIQYF. DNA for the CDR3: TGTGCCAGTAGTATTGGGCAGGGCCTAGCCAAAAACATTCAGTACTTC.

Relative to its sample, this clonotype is large. The chain employs TRBV25-1 and TRBJ2-3, with TRBD1 identical over 7 bases. V lost 6 bases and J lost 1; bases outside the gene matches: 4. The CDR3 spans 14 residues. Per the germline V gene, CDR1 is MGHDK and CDR2 is SYGVNS. In DNA, the CDR3 is TGTGCCAGCAGCCAGGGGGTTGGCACAGATACGCAGTATTTT. Translating it yields CASSQGVGTDTQYF.

This clonotype is termed medium-sized. This rearrangement joins TRBV28 to TRBJ2-1, with 13 nucleotides matching TRBD2. Per germline, CDR1 MDHEN and CDR2 SYDVKM. V was pared by 5 bases and J by 6 bases, with 7 bases of the junction left unmatched. The CDR3 consists of 16 residues. The CDR3 reads CASSPMGTSGVNEQFF. DNA for the CDR3: TGTGCCAGCAGTCCCATGGGGACTAGCGGGGTCAATGAGCAGTTCTTC.

The genes are TRBV6-2 or TRBV6-3 and TRBJ2-5, with D hard to call. Germline V gene data show CDR1 as MNHEY and CDR2 as SVGEGT. There are 13 residues in the CDR3. Trimming shortened V by 8 bases and J by 2 bases, and 12 bases separated the two germline ends. The CDR3 is CASGPGEQETQYF. The CDR3 DNA is TGTGCCAGCGGTCCGGGCGAACAAGAGACCCAGTACTTC.

This clonotype is classed as medium-sized. The chain carries TRBV20-1 and TRBJ1-1; unclear D gene. The CDR3 contains 14 residues. Trimming took 3 bases from V and 3 from J, leaving 14 bases between them. Per germline, CDR1 DFQATT and CDR2 SNEGSKA (reference sequence). The CDR3 sequence: CSARSPIRDTEAFF. The CDR3 DNA is TGCAGTGCTAGGTCTCCCATACGGGACACTGAAGCTTTCTTT.

This clonotype is classed as medium-sized (0.01 to 0.1%). The chain recombines TRBV20-1 with TRBJ2-7, with D perhaps matching TRBD1 (5 bases). Germline values: CDR1 DFQATT, CDR2 SNEGSKA (reference sequence). The CDR3 runs 14 residues. V was pared by 0 bases and J by 6 bases, with 15 bases between. The DNA for the CDR3 is TGCAGTGCTAGAGACCTCCTACAGGTATCCGAGCAGTACTTC. Protein sequence: CSARDLLQVSEQYF.